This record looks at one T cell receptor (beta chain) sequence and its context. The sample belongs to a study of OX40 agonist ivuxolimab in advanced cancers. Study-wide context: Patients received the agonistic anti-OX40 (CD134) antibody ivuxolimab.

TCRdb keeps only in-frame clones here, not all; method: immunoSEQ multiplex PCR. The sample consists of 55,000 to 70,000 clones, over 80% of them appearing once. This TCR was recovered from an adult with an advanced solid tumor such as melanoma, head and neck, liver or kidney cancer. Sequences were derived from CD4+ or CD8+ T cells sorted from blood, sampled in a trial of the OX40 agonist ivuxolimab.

CDR3 in amino acids: CASSSAGQAYEQYF. CDR3 nucleotide sequence: TGTGCCAGCAGTAGTGCGGGACAGGCCTACGAGCAGTACTTC. V gene TRBV5-6 combines with J gene TRBJ2-7, with 8 bases lining up with TRBD1. CDR1 is SGHDT and CDR2 is YYEEEE in the germline V gene. Trimming at V came to 5 bases and at J to 2 bases, leaving 6 bases not matched to a gene. The CDR3 sequence is 14 residues long.